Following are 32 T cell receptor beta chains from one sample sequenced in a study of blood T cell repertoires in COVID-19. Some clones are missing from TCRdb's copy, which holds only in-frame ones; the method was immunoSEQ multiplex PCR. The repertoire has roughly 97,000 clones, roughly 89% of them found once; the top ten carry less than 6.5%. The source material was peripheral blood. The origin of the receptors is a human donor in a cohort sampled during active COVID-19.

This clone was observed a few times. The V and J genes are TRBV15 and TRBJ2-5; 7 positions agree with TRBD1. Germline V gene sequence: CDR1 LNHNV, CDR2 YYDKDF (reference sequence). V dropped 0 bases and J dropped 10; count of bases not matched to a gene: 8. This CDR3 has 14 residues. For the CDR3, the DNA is TGTGCCACCAGCAGAGATGGGGAGACAGGGAGCCAGTACTTC. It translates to CATSRDGETGSQYF.

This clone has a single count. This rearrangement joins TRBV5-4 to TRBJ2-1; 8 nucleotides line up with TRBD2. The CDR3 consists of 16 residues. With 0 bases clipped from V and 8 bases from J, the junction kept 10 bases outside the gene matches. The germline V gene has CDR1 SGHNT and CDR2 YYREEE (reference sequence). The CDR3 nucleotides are TGTGCCAGCAGCTTGGCCGGGGGGGGCCGTTGGGATGAGCAGTTCTTC. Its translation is CASSLAGGGRWDEQFF.

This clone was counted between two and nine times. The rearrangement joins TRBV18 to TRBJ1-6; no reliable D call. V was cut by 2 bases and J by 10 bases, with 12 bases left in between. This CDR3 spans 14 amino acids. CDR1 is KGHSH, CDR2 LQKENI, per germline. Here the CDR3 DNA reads TGTGCCAGCTCACCAGTGGGAGAGACCTCACCCCTCCACTTT. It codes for CASSPVGETSPLHF.

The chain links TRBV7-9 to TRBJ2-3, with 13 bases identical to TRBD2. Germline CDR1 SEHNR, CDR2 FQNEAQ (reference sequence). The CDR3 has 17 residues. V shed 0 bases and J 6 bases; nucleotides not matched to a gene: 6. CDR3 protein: CASSLARTSGSNDTQYF. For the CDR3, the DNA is TGTGCCAGCAGCTTAGCGAGGACTAGCGGGAGTAACGATACGCAGTATTTT.

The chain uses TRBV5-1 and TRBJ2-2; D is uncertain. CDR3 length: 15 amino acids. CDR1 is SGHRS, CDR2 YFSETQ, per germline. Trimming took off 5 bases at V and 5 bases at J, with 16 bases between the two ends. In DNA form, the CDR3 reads TGCGCCAGCAGGTCCTGGAGTGGCCTTACCGGGGAGCTGTTTTTT. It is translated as CASRSWSGLTGELFF. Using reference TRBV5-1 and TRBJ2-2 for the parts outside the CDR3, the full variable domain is KAGVTQTPRYLIKTRGQQVTLSCSPISGHRSVSWYQQTPGQGLQFLFEYFSETQRNKGNFPGRFSGRQFSNSRSEMNVSTLELGDSALYLCASRSWSGLTGELFFGEGSRLTVL.

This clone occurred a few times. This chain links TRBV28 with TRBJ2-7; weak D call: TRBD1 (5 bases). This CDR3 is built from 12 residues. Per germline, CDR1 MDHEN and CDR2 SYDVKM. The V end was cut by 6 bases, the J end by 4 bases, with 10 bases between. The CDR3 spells CASRSTGYEQYF. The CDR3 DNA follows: TGTGCCAGCAGAAGCACAGGATACGAGCAGTACTTC.

CDR3 sequence (DNA): TGTGCCAGCAGCAGGAGACAGGGGGACGGTGAAAAACTGTTTTTT. This gives the protein CASSRRQGDGEKLFF. V and J are TRBV3-1 (or the pseudogene TRBV3-2) and TRBJ1-4; 9 bases are a match to TRBD1. This CDR3 region has 15 residues. V lost 5 bases, J lost 7 bases, and 8 bases stayed unmatched. Germline V gene lookup returns CDR1 LGHDT and CDR2 YNNKEL (reference sequence).

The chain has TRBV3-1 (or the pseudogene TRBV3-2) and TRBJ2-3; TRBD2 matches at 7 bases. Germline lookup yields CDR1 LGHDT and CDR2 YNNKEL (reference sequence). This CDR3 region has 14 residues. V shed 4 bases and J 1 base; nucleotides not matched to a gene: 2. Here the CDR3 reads CASSPRGGTDTQYF. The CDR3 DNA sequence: TGTGCCAGCAGCCCTCGGGGGGGCACAGATACGCAGTATTTT.

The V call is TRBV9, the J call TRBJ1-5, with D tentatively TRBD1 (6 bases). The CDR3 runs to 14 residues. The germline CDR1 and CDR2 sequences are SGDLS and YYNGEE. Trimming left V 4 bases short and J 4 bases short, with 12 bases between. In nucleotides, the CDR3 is TGTGCCAGCAGCCTAGATAGGGGGAATCAGCCCCAGCATTTT. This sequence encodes CASSLDRGNQPQHF. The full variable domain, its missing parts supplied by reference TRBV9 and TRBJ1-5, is DSGVTQTPKHLITATGQRVTLRCSPRSGDLSVYWYQQSLDQGLQFLIQYYNGEERAKGNILERFSAQQFPDLHSELNLSSLELGDSALYFCASSLDRGNQPQHFGDGTRLSIL.

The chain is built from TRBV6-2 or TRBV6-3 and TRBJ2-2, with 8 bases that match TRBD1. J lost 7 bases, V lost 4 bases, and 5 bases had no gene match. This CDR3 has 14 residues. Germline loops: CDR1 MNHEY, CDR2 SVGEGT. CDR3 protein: CASSSDRESGELFF. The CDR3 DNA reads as TGTGCCAGCAGTTCGGACAGGGAGAGCGGGGAGCTGTTTTTT.

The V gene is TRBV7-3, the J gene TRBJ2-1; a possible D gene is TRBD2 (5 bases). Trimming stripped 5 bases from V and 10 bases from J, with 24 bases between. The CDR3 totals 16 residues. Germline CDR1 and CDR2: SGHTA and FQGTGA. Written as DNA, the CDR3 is TGTGCCAGCAGCACTTACGAGGGCGAGGGAGCGACCGAGCAGTTCTTC. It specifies CASSTYEGEGATEQFF.

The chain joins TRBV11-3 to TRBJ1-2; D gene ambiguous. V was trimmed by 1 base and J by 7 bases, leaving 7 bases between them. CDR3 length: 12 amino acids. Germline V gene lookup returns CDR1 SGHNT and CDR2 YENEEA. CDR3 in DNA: TGTGCCAGCAGCTTAGGGACTGCTGGCTACACCTTC. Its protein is CASSLGTAGYTF.

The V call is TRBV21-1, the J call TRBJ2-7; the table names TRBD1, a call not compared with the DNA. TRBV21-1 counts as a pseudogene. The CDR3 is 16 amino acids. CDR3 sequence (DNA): TGTGCCAGCAGCAAAGGGGGACAGGGGCCCTCCTACGAGCAGTACTTC. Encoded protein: CASSKGGQGPSYEQYF.

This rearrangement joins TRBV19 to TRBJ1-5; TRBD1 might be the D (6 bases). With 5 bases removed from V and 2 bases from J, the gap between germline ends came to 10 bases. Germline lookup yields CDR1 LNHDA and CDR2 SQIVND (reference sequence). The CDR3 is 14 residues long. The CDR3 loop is CASSVQGRNQPQHF. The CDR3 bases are TGTGCCAGTAGTGTACAGGGTCGCAATCAGCCCCAGCATTTT.

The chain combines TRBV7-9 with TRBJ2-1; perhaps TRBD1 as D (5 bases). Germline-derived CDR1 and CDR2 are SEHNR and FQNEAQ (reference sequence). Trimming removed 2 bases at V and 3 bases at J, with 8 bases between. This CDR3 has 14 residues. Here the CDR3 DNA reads TGTGCCAGCAGCTTACAGGGCGTCTACAATGAGCAGTTCTTC. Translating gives CASSLQGVYNEQFF.

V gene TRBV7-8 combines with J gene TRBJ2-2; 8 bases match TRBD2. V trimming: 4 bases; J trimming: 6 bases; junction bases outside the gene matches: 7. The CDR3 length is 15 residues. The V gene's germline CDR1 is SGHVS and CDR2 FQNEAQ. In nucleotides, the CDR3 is TGTGCCAGCAGCTACCGGGGGGGGCAGCCCGGGGAGCTGTTTTTT. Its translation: CASSYRGGQPGELFF.

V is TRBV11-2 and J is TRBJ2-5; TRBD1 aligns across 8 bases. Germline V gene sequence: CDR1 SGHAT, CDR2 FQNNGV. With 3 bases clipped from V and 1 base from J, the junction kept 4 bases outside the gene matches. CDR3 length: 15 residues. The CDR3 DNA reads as TGTGCCAGCAGCTTCGGACAGGGAGGCCAAGAGACCCAGTACTTC. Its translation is CASSFGQGGQETQYF.

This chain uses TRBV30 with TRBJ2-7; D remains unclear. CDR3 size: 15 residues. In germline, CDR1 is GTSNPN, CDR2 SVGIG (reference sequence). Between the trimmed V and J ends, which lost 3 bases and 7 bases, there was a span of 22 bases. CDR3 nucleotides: TGTGCCTGGAGCGCCAGTCGGCTTAGGAGTGGAGAGCAGTACTTC. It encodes CAWSASRLRSGEQYF. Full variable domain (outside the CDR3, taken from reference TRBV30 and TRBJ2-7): SQTIHQWPATLVQPVGSPLSLECTVEGTSNPNLYWYRQAAGRGLQLLFYSVGIGQISSEVPQNLSASRPQDRQFILSSKKLLLSDSGFYLCAWSASRLRSGEQYFGPGTRLTVT.

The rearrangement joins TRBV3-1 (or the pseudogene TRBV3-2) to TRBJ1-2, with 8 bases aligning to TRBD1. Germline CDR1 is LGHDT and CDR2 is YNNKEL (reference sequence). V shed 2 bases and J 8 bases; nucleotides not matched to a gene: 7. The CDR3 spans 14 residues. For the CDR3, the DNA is TGTGCCAGCAGCCAACTGCGACAGGGGTTGGGCTACACCTTC. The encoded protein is CASSQLRQGLGYTF.

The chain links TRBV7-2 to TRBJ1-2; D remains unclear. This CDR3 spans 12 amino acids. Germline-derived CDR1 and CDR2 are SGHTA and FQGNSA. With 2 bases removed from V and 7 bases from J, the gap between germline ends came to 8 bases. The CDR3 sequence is CASSLQDFGYTF. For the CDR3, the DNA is TGTGCCAGCAGCTTACAGGATTTTGGCTACACCTTC.

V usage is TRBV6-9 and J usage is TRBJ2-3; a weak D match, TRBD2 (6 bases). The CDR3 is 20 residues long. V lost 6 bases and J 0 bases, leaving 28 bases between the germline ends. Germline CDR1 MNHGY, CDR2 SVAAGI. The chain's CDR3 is CASRRLTHPGRRLSTDTQYF. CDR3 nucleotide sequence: TGTGCCAGCAGAAGGCTAACTCACCCGGGGAGGCGGCTTAGCACAGATACGCAGTATTTT.

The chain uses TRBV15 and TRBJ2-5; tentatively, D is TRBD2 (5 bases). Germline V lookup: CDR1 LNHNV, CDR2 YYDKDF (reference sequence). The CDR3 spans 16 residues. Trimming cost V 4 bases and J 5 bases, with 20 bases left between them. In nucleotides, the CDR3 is TGTGCCACCAGCATCCGGCGGGCTGTGGGTGGGGAGACCCAGTACTTC. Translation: CATSIRRAVGGETQYF.

CDR3 loop: CASMEKLETQYF. CDR3 nucleotide sequence: TGTGCCAGCATGGAGAAGCTGGAGACCCAGTACTTC. The chain combines TRBV12-3 or TRBV12-4 with TRBJ2-5; D is unresolved. V lost 7 bases and J 5 bases, leaving 11 bases between the germline ends. This CDR3 comprises 12 residues.

DNA of the CDR3: TGTGCCAGCACCGACAGGAGTGCGAGTCAGCCCCAGCATTTT. Amino acid sequence: CASTDRSASQPQHF. The chain joins TRBV6-5 to TRBJ1-5, with a possible D match to TRBD1 (6 bases). The CDR3 spans 14 residues. V was pared by 7 bases and J by 6 bases, with 16 bases between. CDR1 and CDR2 (germline): MNHEY, SVGAGI.

The CDR3 DNA sequence: TGTGCCAGCAGTGACTCGGGGACAGTACAGTACTTC. Protein: CASSDSGTVQYF. The chain couples TRBV6-4 to TRBJ2-7; TRBD1 aligns across 7 bases. V trimming: 0 bases; J trimming: 10 bases; junction bases outside the gene matches: 3. The length of the CDR3 is 12 residues. Germline CDR1 MRHNA, CDR2 SNTAGT.

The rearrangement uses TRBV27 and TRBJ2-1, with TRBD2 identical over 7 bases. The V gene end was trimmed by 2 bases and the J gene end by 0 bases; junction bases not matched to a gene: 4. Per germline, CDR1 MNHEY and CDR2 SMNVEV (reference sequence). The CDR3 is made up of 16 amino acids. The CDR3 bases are TGTGCCAGCAGTTTAATGCTAGCGGCCTCCTACAATGAGCAGTTCTTC. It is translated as CASSLMLAASYNEQFF.

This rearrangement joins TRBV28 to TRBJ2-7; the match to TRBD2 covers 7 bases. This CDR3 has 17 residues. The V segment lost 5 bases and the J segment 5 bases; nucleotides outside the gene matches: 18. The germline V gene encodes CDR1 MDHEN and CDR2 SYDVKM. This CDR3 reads CASSPWGGGRRRNEQYF. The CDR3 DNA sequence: TGTGCCAGCAGTCCATGGGGGGGAGGGCGTCGCAGGAACGAGCAGTACTTC.

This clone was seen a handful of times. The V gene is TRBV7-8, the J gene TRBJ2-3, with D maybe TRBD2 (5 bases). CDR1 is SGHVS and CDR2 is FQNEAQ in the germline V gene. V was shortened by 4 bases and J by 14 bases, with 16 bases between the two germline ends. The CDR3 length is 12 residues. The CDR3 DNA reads TGTGCCAGCAGCTCGGAGAGCGGCCGGGGGTATTTT. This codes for CASSSESGRGYF.

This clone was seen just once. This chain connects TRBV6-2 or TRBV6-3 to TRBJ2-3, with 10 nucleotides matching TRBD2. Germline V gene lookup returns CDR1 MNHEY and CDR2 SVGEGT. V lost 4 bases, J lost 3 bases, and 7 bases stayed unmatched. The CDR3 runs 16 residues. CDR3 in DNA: TGTGCCAGCAGTTCAATGGAGCGGGAGGGAACAGATACGCAGTATTTT. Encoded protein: CASSSMEREGTDTQYF.

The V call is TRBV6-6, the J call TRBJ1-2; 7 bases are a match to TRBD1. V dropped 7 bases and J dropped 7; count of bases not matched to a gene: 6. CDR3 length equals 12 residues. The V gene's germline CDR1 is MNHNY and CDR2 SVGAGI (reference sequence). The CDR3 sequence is CASTNTGAGYTF. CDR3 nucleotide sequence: TGTGCCAGCACCAATACAGGGGCTGGCTACACCTTC.

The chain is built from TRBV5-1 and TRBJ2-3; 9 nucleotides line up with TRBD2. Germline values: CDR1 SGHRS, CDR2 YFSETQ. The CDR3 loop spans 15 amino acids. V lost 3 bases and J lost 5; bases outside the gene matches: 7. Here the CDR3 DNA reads TGCGCCAGCAGCTCGGACGGGACTAGCCAAGATACGCAGTATTTT. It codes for CASSSDGTSQDTQYF. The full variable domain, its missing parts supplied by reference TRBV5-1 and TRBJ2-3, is KAGVTQTPRYLIKTRGQQVTLSCSPISGHRSVSWYQQTPGQGLQFLFEYFSETQRNKGNFPGRFSGRQFSNSRSEMNVSTLELGDSALYLCASSSDGTSQDTQYFGPGTRLTVL.

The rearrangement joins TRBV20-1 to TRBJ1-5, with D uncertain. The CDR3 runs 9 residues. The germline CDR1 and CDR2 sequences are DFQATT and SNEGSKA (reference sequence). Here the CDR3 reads CSQNQPQHF. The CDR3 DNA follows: TGCAGCCAAAATCAGCCCCAGCATTTT.